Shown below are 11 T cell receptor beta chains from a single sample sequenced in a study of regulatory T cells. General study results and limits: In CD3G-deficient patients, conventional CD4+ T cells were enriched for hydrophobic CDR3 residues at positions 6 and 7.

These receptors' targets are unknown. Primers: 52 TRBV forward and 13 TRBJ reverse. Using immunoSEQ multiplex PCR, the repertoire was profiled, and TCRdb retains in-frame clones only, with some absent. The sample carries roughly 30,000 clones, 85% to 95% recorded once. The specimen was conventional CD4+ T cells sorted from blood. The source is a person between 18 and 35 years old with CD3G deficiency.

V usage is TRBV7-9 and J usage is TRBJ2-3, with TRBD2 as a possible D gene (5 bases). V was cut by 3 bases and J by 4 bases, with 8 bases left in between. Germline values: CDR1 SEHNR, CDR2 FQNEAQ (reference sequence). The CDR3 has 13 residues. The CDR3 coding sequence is TGTGCCAGCAGCTTGTTGGGAGCAGATACGCAGTATTTT. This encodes CASSLLGADTQYF.

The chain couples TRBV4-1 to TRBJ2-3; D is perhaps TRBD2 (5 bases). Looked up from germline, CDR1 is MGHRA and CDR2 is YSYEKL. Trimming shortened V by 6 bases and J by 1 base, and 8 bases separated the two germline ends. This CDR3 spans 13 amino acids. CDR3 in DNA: TGCGCCAGCAGTAAACTAGGCACAGATACGCAGTATTTT. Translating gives CASSKLGTDTQYF.

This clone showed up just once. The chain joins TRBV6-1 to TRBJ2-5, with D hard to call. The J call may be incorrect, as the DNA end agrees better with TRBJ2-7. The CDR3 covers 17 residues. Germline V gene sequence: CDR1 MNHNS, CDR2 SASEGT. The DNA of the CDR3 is TGTGCCAGCAGTGAACCCCCGTTGAGCGCGAACTCCTACGAGCAGTACTTC. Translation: CASSEPPLSANSYEQYF.

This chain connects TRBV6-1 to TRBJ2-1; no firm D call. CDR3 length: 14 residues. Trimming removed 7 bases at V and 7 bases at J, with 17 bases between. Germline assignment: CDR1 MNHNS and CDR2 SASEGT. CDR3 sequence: CASNPLSSANEQFF. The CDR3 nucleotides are TGTGCCAGCAACCCACTTTCTTCAGCGAATGAGCAGTTCTTC.

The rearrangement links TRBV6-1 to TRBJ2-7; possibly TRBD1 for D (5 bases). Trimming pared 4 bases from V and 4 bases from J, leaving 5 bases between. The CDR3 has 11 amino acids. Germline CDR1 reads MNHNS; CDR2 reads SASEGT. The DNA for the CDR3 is TGTGCCAGCAGTGCAGGGTACGAGCAGTACTTC. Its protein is CASSAGYEQYF.

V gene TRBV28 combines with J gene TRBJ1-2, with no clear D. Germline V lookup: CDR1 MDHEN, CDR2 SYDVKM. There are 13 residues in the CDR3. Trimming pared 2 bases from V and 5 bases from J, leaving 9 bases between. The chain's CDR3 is CASSLGPIYGYTF. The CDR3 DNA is TGTGCCAGCAGTTTAGGGCCGATATATGGCTACACCTTC.

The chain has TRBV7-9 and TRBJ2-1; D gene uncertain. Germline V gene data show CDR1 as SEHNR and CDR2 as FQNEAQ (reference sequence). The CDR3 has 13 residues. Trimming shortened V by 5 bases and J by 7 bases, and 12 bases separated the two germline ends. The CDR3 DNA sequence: TGTGCCAGCAGCCAATGGGGTCGGAATGAGCAGTTCTTC. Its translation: CASSQWGRNEQFF.

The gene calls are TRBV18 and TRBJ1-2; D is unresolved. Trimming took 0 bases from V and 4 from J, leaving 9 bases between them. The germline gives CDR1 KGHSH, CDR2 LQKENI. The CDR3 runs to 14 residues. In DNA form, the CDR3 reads TGTGCCAGCTCACCACCGTTGATGGGCTATGGCTACACCTTC. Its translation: CASSPPLMGYGYTF.

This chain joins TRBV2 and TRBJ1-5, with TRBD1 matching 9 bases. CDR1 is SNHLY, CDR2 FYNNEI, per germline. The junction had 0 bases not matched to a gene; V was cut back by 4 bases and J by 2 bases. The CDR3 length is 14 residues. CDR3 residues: CASSGTGGNQPQHF. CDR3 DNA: TGTGCCAGCAGTGGGACAGGGGGCAATCAGCCCCAGCATTTT.

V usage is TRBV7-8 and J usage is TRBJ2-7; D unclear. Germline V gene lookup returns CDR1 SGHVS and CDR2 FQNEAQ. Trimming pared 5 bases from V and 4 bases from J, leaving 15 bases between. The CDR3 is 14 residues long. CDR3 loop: CASSLTRALYEQYF. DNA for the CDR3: TGTGCCAGCAGCCTGACACGGGCACTTTACGAGCAGTACTTC. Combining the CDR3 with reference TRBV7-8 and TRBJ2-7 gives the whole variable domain GAGVSQSPRYKVAKRGQDVALRCDPISGHVSLFWYQQALGQGPEFLTYFQNEAQLDKSGLPSDRFFAERPEGSVSTLKIQRTQQEDSAVYLCASSLTRALYEQYFGPGTRLTVT.

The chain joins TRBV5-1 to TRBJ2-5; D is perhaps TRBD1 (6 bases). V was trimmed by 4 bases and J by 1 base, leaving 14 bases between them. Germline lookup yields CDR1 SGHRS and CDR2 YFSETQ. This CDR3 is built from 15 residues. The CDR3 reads CASSPQGMVQETQYF. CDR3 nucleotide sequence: TGCGCCAGCAGCCCTCAGGGGATGGTCCAAGAGACCCAGTACTTC.